These T cell receptor beta chains were read from a single sample in a study of early T cells in non-severe SARS-CoV-2 infection. Each CDR3 protein is one row after TCRdb ran MiXCR on the 5' RACE reads. The table shows more than 60,000 distinct CDR3 sequences, with 13% occurring only once. Sequenced: whole blood. These receptor sequences come from an adult who was a healthcare worker with PCR-confirmed SARS-CoV-2 infection or an uninfected control (not recorded which). Each CDR3 is given with its conserved first and last residue. D genes are given only for firm matches. Rows may omit the clone size; those that give it use once, few, many or a size class.

d_call	v_call	j_call	clone_size	cdr3_nt	cdr3_aa
TRBD2	TRBV7-2	TRBJ2-3	-	TGTGCCAGCAGCTTAGCCGGGGACGGACTAGCGGGGTCAAAAACGCAGTATTTT	CASSLAGDGLAGSKTQYF
TRBD1	TRBV12-3/TRBV12-4	TRBJ2-7	few	TGTGCCAGCCGCCCGACAGGGTTCTACGAGCAGTACTTC	CASRPTGFYEQYF
-	TRBV9	TRBJ1-1	few	TGTGCCAGCAGCCAGGACAGAATGAACACTGAAGCTTTCTTT	CASSQDRMNTEAFF
TRBD1	TRBV27	TRBJ1-5	-	TGTGCCAGCAGGGGACAGGGGATTCAGCCCCAGCATTTT	CASRGQGIQPQHF
TRBD1	TRBV20-1	TRBJ1-1	many	TGCAGTGCTAGAGATTCAGGGGGCGATACTGAAGCTTTCTTT	CSARDSGGDTEAFF
TRBD1	TRBV29-1	TRBJ1-2	-	TGCAGTGTCCGGGACAGGGTGTCCGTTAACTATGGCTACACCTTC	CSVRDRVSVNYGYTF
-	TRBV11-2	TRBJ1-2	few	TGTGCCAGCAGCTTGTCTAGGGCCGGCTACACCTTC	CASSLSRAGYTF
TRBD2	TRBV4-1	TRBJ2-5	-	TGCGCCAGCAGCCAAGATCAGCGGGGGACCCAAGAGACCCAGTACTTC	CASSQDQRGTQETQYF
-	TRBV20-1	TRBJ1-6	many	TGCAGTGCTCCGATCGACGGGTATAATTCACCCCTCCACTTT	CSAPIDGYNSPLHF
-	TRBV6-1	TRBJ2-3	many	TGTGCCAGCAGTGAAAAAGGAACAGATACGCAGTATTTT	CASSEKGTDTQYF
-	TRBV6-6	TRBJ2-7	-	TGTGCCAGCAGTTACTCGACGACCGTCGGCTACGAGCAGTACTTC	CASSYSTTVGYEQYF
TRBD2	TRBV20-1	TRBJ2-3	many	TGCAGTGCTGGATCTAGCGGAGGGGCAGATACGCAGTATTTT	CSAGSSGGADTQYF
TRBD1	TRBV20-1	TRBJ1-2	many	TGCAGTGCTAGAGACATTTGGACAGGAAATGGCTACACCTTC	CSARDIWTGNGYTF
-	TRBV5-1	TRBJ1-1	-	TGCGCCAGCAGCGATTCCCAGGGGACTGAAGCTTTCTTT	CASSDSQGTEAFF
-	TRBV7-4	TRBJ1-2	-	TGTGCCAGCAGCTCAACCGGGATCTTCTTCCCCTCTAACTATGGCTACACCTTC	CASSSTGIFFPSNYGYTF
TRBD1	TRBV7-9	TRBJ1-2	few	TGTGCCAGCAGCTCGCGACAGGGGACTGACTATGGCTACACCTTC	CASSSRQGTDYGYTF
-	TRBV6-5	TRBJ2-2	few	TGTGCCAGCAGTCCACCCCCCCTCTGGGCCGGGGAGCTGTTTTTT	CASSPPPLWAGELFF
TRBD2	TRBV29-1	TRBJ2-7	few	TGCAGCGTCGATACTAGCGCCCGGAGGGACGAGCAGTACTTC	CSVDTSARRDEQYF
-	TRBV5-6	TRBJ2-1	few	TGTGCCAGCAGCTTGCCCGGGACTCCCAATGAGCAGTTCTTC	CASSLPGTPNEQFF
-	TRBV5-1	TRBJ2-5	many	TGCGCCAGCAGCTTGGCCTCAGTGCTAGGCGAGACCCAGTACTTC	CASSLASVLGETQYF
TRBD2	TRBV12-3/TRBV12-4	TRBJ2-7	few	TGTGCCAGCAGCGGCGGGGGGACGCGAACCTACGAGCAGTACTTC	CASSGGGTRTYEQYF
-	TRBV2	TRBJ2-1	-	TGTGCCAGCAGTGAAAAGTTAGGGCATCGTAACAATGAGCAGTTCTTC	CASSEKLGHRNNEQFF
TRBD1	TRBV28	TRBJ2-7	-	TGTGCCAGCCCGGGACAGGGTGCCCACGAGCAGTACTTC	CASPGQGAHEQYF
TRBD1	TRBV29-1	TRBJ1-1	few	TGCAGCGTACACAGGGGGTACATGAACACTGAAGCTTTCTTT	CSVHRGYMNTEAFF
-	TRBV24-1	TRBJ1-1	many	TGTGCCACCAGTGATTTGCCCGAGATGAACACTGAAGCTTTCTTT	CATSDLPEMNTEAFF
-	TRBV19	TRBJ2-7	few	TGTGCCAGTAAAAGGACGAACAGCTACGAGCAGTACTTC	CASKRTNSYEQYF
TRBD1	TRBV15	TRBJ2-3	many	TGTGCCACCAGCAAGGGACAGGGCCTGGCAGATACGCAGTATTTT	CATSKGQGLADTQYF
-	TRBV2	TRBJ1-1	many	TGTGCCAGCAGCCTGGACGGAAACACTGAAGCTTTCTTT	CASSLDGNTEAFF
TRBD2	TRBV20-1	TRBJ2-1	-	TGCAGTGCTAGAAGTAGCGGGAGGGCCATTGAGCAGTTCTTC	CSARSSGRAIEQFF
TRBD1	TRBV5-1	TRBJ1-6	-	TGCGCCAGCAGCTCGGGACAGGGGGATTCACCCCTCCACTTT	CASSSGQGDSPLHF
-	TRBV7-9	TRBJ1-4	-	TGTGCCAGCAGAGCGTGGGGGGTCAATGAAAAACTGTTTTTT	CASRAWGVNEKLFF
-	TRBV27	TRBJ2-7	many	TGTGCCAGCACAACAAGAATATCAGGCAACTCCTACGAGCAGTACTTC	CASTTRISGNSYEQYF
-	TRBV2	TRBJ1-2	many	TGTGCCAGCAGTGAAGCCGGTAACTATGGCTACACCTTC	CASSEAGNYGYTF
-	TRBV24-1	TRBJ1-5	few	TGTGCCACCAGCGGGGGATGGAATCAGCCCCAGCATTTT	CATSGGWNQPQHF
-	TRBV6-5	TRBJ1-6	-	TGTGCCAGCAGTTCCTACAATTCACCCCTCCACTTT	CASSSYNSPLHF
TRBD1	TRBV29-1	TRBJ2-3	few	TGCAGCGTTACCGGGACAGGGGGAAAGGATACGCAGTATTTT	CSVTGTGGKDTQYF
-	TRBV5-1	TRBJ1-1	few	TGCGCCAGCAGCATCCAAGATAACACTGAAGCTTTCTTT	CASSIQDNTEAFF
-	TRBV6-5	TRBJ1-1	many	TGTGCCAGCAGTTACTCGATTGTCGGAACTGAAGCTTTCTTT	CASSYSIVGTEAFF
-	TRBV12-3/TRBV12-4	TRBJ1-6	many	TGTGCCAGCAGTTTGCTCCAGCCACCCCTCCACTTT	CASSLLQPPLHF